This T cell receptor (beta chain) was identified in a study of T cells in Graves' hyperthyroidism and ophthalmopathy. Ophthalmopathy in the patients scored at least 3 on Clinical Activity Score and at least 4 on NOSPECS grade, lasting under 3 months. The study based diagnoses on clinical symptoms, serum thyroxine and TRAb, thyroid ultrasound and orbital computed tomography. The TCR beta CDR3 regions underwent amplification using RNA transcripts as the source. Carried out on the TCR CDR3, a first-round RT-PCR used the HTBI primer set. TCRdb fed the multiplex PCR reads into MiXCR, producing one record per CDR3 protein. This repertoire shows 450,000 to 550,000 distinct CDR3 sequences, roughly 25% found once; its top ten account for roughly 12%. This clonotype was observed many times. Its antigen remains unidentified. This CDR3 region has 18 residues. Trimming cost V 6 bases and J 1 base; bases outside gene matches: 14.

General study findings and limits: From stable hyperthyroidism, ophthalmopathy was separated by a 13 V-J model. Among clonotypes expanded in thyroid above 0.001, most were also found in blood.

The chain joins TRBV12-3 or TRBV12-4 to TRBJ2-2, with 7 positions matching TRBD1. Sequencing was done on a sample of blood. The receptor's source is a young woman with Graves' ophthalmopathy. The CDR3 region is CASRTTELGQRNTGELFF. The CDR3 DNA reads as TGTGCCAGCAGAACTACTGAATTGGGACAGAGGAACACCGGGGAGCTGTTTTTT.